The clone carrying this T cell receptor (beta chain) was observed at least ten times. This entry comes from a study of spatial heterogeneity in lung cancer. Using its own MiXCR run on the 5' RACE reads, TCRdb lists one record per CDR3 protein. Of approximately 20,000 distinct CDR3 sequences listed, around 4.6% are singletons. Time point here: sample taken at primary tumor resection. The CDR3 runs to 15 residues. V dropped 3 bases and J dropped 4 bases, with 17 bases sitting between them. Germline loops: CDR1 DFQATT, CDR2 SNEGSKA (reference sequence). The source was PBMCs, collected at surgery. The receptor was derived from a male donor with early-stage non-small cell lung cancer. V usage is TRBV20-1 and J usage is TRBJ2-3; TRBD1 is a possible D gene (6 bases). In nucleotides, the CDR3 is TGCAGTGCTAGGTCTGACAGGCGAGGGGCAGATACGCAGTATTTT. Its translation is CSARSDRRGADTQYF.